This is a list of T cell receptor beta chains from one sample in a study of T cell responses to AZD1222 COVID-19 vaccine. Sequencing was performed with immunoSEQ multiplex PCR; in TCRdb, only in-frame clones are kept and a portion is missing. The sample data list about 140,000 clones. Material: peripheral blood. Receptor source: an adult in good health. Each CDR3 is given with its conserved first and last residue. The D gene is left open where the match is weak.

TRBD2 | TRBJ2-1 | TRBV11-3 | CASSLTSGGGGNEQFF | TGTGCCAGCAGCTTAACTAGCGGGGGAGGTGGGAATGAGCAGTTCTTC
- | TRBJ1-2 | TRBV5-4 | CASSLDTDGDYGYTF | TGTGCCAGCAGCTTGGATACGGATGGGGACTATGGCTACACCTTC
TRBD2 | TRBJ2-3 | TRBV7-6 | CASSLQAGEISTDTQYF | TGTGCCAGCAGCCTACAAGCGGGGGAAATTAGCACAGATACGCAGTATTTT
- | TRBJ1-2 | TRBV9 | CASRGLERANYGYTF | TGTGCCAGCAGAGGCCTCGAGAGAGCTAACTATGGCTACACCTTC
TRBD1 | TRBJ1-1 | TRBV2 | CASSESRTGREAFF | TGTGCCAGCAGTGAATCCCGGACAGGGAGGGAAGCTTTCTTT
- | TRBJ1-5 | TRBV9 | CASSFNGESNQPQHF | TGTGCCAGCAGCTTCAACGGGGAAAGCAATCAGCCCCAGCATTTT
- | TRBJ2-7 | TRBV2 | CASIPSSSYEQYF | TGTGCCAGCATACCGTCGAGCTCCTACGAGCAGTACTTC
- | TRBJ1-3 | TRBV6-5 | CASSYGRSGNTIYF | TGTGCCAGCAGTTACGGGCGCTCTGGAAACACCATATATTTT
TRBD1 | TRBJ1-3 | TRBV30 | CAGDRGLGGNTIYF | TGTGCCGGGGACAGGGGGCTGGGTGGAAACACCATATATTTT
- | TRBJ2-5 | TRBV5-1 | CASSLVWGRDQETQYF | TGCGCCAGCAGCTTGGTCTGGGGCCGAGACCAAGAGACCCAGTACTTC
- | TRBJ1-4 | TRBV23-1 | CASSRKDSNEKLFF | TGCGCCAGCAGTCGAAAGGACAGTAATGAAAAACTGTTTTTT
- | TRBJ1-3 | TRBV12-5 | CASGLLRGGFSGNTIYF | TGTGCTAGTGGTTTGCTACGAGGAGGTTTCTCTGGAAACACCATATATTTT
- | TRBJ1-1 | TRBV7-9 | CASSFGGGYTEAFF | TGTGCCAGCAGCTTTGGGGGCGGTTACACTGAAGCTTTCTTT
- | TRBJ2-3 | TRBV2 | CASTGIRITGDTQYF | TGTGCCAGCACCGGGATTCGGATCACTGGAGATACGCAGTATTTT